The 28 T cell receptor beta chains in this list originate from one sample, sequenced in a study of human T cells and chemical hapten exposure. TCRdb processed the RACE reads anew with MiXCR; each CDR3 protein has one entry. The sample holds nearly 350,000 distinct CDR3 sequences; about 7% are singletons and the top ten take about 8%. The time point denotes: patch test 1, 2 weeks after DPC sensitization. Treatment here: therapeutic diphenylcyclopropenone sensitization with weekly scalp DPC. This specimen consisted of whole blood, obtained in connection with sensitization to the hapten diphenylcyclopropenone (DPC). The receptors come from a young woman with alopecia areata. Some clones in this sample may be carry-over from other donors' samples.

Ten or more counts support this clonotype. This sequence joins TRBV20-1 and TRBJ2-2, with D possibly matching TRBD1 (6 bases). This CDR3 has 13 amino acids. Looked up from germline, CDR1 is DFQATT and CDR2 is SNEGSKA (reference sequence). V lost 3 bases to trimming and J lost 6 bases, with 11 bases between them. The CDR3 reads CSASRTEAGELFF. The CDR3 bases are TGCAGTGCTAGTCGGACAGAGGCCGGGGAGCTGTTTTTT.

This clonotype has more than one count but fewer than ten. This chain links TRBV29-1 with TRBJ2-6; D is uncertain. Looked up from germline, CDR1 is SQVTM and CDR2 is ANQGSEA. The germline V and J ends were trimmed by 6 bases and 0 bases, with 6 bases remaining between them. The CDR3 spans 13 residues. The DNA of the CDR3 is TGCAGCGTATATCTCTCTGGGGCCAACGTCCTGACTTTC. Translation: CSVYLSGANVLTF.

This clonotype was seen repeatedly, ten times or more. The chain is built from TRBV6-5 and TRBJ2-1; D tentatively reads TRBD1 or TRBD2 (6 bases each). The V end lost 8 bases, the J end lost 5 bases, and 10 bases lay between the germline ends. The CDR3 consists of 12 residues. CDR1 and CDR2 from the germline V gene are MNHEY and SVGAGI. CDR3 residues: CASSGADNEQFF. CDR3 nucleotide sequence: TGTGCCAGCTCGGGGGCGGACAATGAGCAGTTCTTC.

J is TRBJ1-1 and V is TRBV28, with 7 bases lining up with TRBD1. The CDR3 runs 13 residues. Germline V lookup: CDR1 MDHEN, CDR2 SYDVKM. The J segment lost 9 bases and the V segment lost 7 bases, leaving 11 bases of the junction unmatched. The CDR3 is CASNTPRQGKAFF. DNA of the CDR3: TGTGCCAGCAACACTCCTCGACAGGGCAAAGCTTTCTTT.

The sample holds many counts of this clonotype. V is TRBV5-1 and J is TRBJ2-5; no definite D call. V was trimmed by 2 bases and J by 3 bases, leaving 8 bases between them. The CDR3 has 13 residues. The germline V gene has CDR1 SGHRS and CDR2 YFSETQ. CDR3 sequence: CASSLRPEETQYF. The CDR3 DNA follows: TGCGCCAGCAGCTTACGGCCTGAAGAGACCCAGTACTTC.

This clonotype was detected many times. The chain is built from TRBV6-6 and TRBJ1-1; 11 bases fit TRBD1. Germline V gene data show CDR1 as MNHNY and CDR2 as SVGAGI (reference sequence). Germline trimming cut 2 bases from V and 5 bases from J; bases unmatched to any gene: 4. The CDR3 is 15 residues long. The CDR3 nucleotides read TGTGCCAGCAGTTACGGGACAGGGGGTTTGACTGAAGCTTTCTTT. It specifies CASSYGTGGLTEAFF.

This clonotype was detected ten times or more. The V and J genes are TRBV7-2 and TRBJ1-1; 12 bases agree with TRBD1. The CDR3 runs 16 residues. The J segment lost 3 bases and the V segment lost 3 bases, leaving 5 bases of the junction unmatched. Germline CDR1 and CDR2: SGHTA and FQGNSA. This chain's CDR3 is CASSLGQGALYTEAFF. As DNA, the CDR3 is TGTGCCAGCAGCTTGGGACAGGGGGCTCTGTACACTGAAGCTTTCTTT.

This clonotype has a handful of counts. The chain joins TRBV9 to TRBJ2-7; TRBD1 matches at 8 bases. V was pared by 1 base and J by 5 bases, with 5 bases of the junction left unmatched. Germline V gene lookup returns CDR1 SGDLS and CDR2 YYNGEE. The CDR3 is 14 residues long. CDR3 nucleotide sequence: TGTGCCAGCAGCGTATTTCCGGACAGGGACGAGCAGTACTTC. It is translated as CASSVFPDRDEQYF.

This clonotype was observed a handful of times. The chain carries TRBV6-2 or TRBV6-3 and TRBJ1-1, with D uncertain. Germline-derived CDR1 and CDR2 are MNHEY and SVGEGT. The CDR3 is 12 amino acids. V was shortened by 2 bases and J by 7 bases, with 8 bases between the two germline ends. This CDR3 reads CASSYQRNEAFF. Written as DNA, the CDR3 is TGTGCCAGCAGTTACCAGAGGAATGAAGCTTTCTTT.

J is TRBJ2-3 and V is TRBV19; 9 bases match TRBD2. With V trimmed by 7 bases and J by 1 base, 9 bases remained unmatched. Looked up from germline, CDR1 is LNHDA and CDR2 is SQIVND (reference sequence). The CDR3 has 16 residues. Written as DNA, the CDR3 is TGTGCCAGTACTCCTTCGGCTAGCGGGGGCACAGATACGCAGTATTTT. This translates into CASTPSASGGTDTQYF.

This clonotype has more than one count but fewer than ten. V gene TRBV12-5 combines with J gene TRBJ2-3; 7 nucleotides match TRBD1. V dropped 7 bases and J dropped 0; count of bases not matched to a gene: 4. The CDR3 loop spans 14 amino acids. Germline V gene sequence: CDR1 LGHNT, CDR2 FRNRAP. CDR3 nucleotides: TGTGCTAGTGCAACAGGGGTGAGCACAGATACGCAGTATTTT. Translating it yields CASATGVSTDTQYF.

J is TRBJ1-2 and V is TRBV18; TRBD1 might be the D (5 bases). Germline CDR1 is KGHSH and CDR2 is LQKENI. The ends were cut back, 3 bases at V and 4 bases at J, with 12 bases in the middle. CDR3 length: 14 residues. The CDR3 protein is CASSPNDSPYGYTF. The CDR3 region has the DNA TGTGCCAGCTCACCCAACGACAGTCCCTATGGCTACACCTTC.

This clonotype came up a few times. The V gene is TRBV7-9, the J gene TRBJ2-3, with 9 positions matching TRBD1. J lost 3 bases, V lost 5 bases, and 12 bases had no gene match. This CDR3 comprises 17 residues. Germline V gene lookup returns CDR1 SEHNR and CDR2 FQNEAQ (reference sequence). CDR3 loop: CASSPDWDRVGTDTQYF. In DNA, the CDR3 is TGTGCCAGCAGCCCAGACTGGGACAGGGTCGGTACAGATACGCAGTATTTT.

This clonotype was recorded at least ten times. The rearrangement joins TRBV6-1 to TRBJ2-1; the D gene is possibly TRBD1 (6 bases). The CDR3 covers 15 residues. In germline, CDR1 is MNHNS, CDR2 SASEGT. V lost 6 bases to trimming and J lost 2 bases, with 14 bases between them. The CDR3 here is CASRAEQGTYNEQFF. DNA for the CDR3: TGTGCCAGCAGGGCGGAACAGGGTACCTACAATGAGCAGTTCTTC.

In this sample, this clonotype turned up a few times. The chain recombines TRBV29-1 with TRBJ1-1, with D unresolved. CDR3 length: 14 residues. Germline CDR1 SQVTM, CDR2 ANQGSEA. The germline V and J ends were trimmed by 1 base and 1 base, with 10 bases remaining between them. The CDR3 here is CSVEVRTENTEAFF. The DNA for the CDR3 is TGCAGCGTTGAAGTCAGGACGGAGAACACTGAAGCTTTCTTT.

This clonotype was seen only a few times. This sequence joins TRBV18 and TRBJ2-6; perhaps TRBD1 as D (5 bases). The V end was cut by 0 bases, the J end by 0 bases, with 9 bases between. CDR1 KGHSH and CDR2 LQKENI come from the germline V gene. This CDR3 contains 17 residues. The CDR3 spells CASSPPDTSSGANVLTF. In nucleotides, the CDR3 is TGTGCCAGCTCACCACCGGACACGAGCTCTGGGGCCAACGTCCTGACTTTC.

This clonotype was picked up many times. V gene TRBV5-1 combines with J gene TRBJ2-7; D unclear. This CDR3 is built from 13 residues. Trimming shortened V by 4 bases and J by 3 bases, and 11 bases separated the two germline ends. The germline V gene encodes CDR1 SGHRS and CDR2 YFSETQ. The chain's CDR3 is CASSADSNYEQYF. In DNA, the CDR3 is TGCGCCAGCAGCGCAGACTCGAACTACGAGCAGTACTTC.

This chain uses TRBV7-2 with TRBJ2-3; D is perhaps TRBD1 (5 bases). Germline-derived CDR1 and CDR2 are SGHTA and FQGNSA. The CDR3 contains 13 residues. Deletions cut 3 bases from V and 6 bases from J, with 10 bases between. CDR3 DNA: TGTGCCAGCAGCTTTAGAAAGGGGGATACGCAGTATTTT. It translates to CASSFRKGDTQYF. Full variable domain (missing parts from reference TRBV7-2 and TRBJ2-3): GAGVSQSPSNKVTEKGKDVELRCDPISGHTALYWYRQSLGQGLEFLIYFQGNSAPDKSGLPSDRFSAERTGGSVSTLTIQRTQQEDSAVYLCASSFRKGDTQYFGPGTRLTVL.

V usage is TRBV6-2 or TRBV6-3 and J usage is TRBJ2-1; 8 bases fit TRBD1. The germline V gene has CDR1 MNHEY and CDR2 SVGEGT. This CDR3 has 16 amino acids. J lost 5 bases, V lost 1 base, and 7 bases had no gene match. The CDR3 nucleotides are TGTGCCAGCAGTTACTGGGGGACAGGAACTGACAATGAGCAGTTCTTC. It is translated as CASSYWGTGTDNEQFF.

In its sample, this clonotype was seen a few times. The V gene is TRBV24-1, the J gene TRBJ1-1; maybe TRBD1 (5 bases). Germline V CDR1 and CDR2: KGHDR, SFDVKD. The CDR3 is 17 amino acids. V lost 3 bases, J lost 5 bases, and 21 bases lay in between. The CDR3 DNA sequence: TGTGCCACCAGTGATACCCAGCTGGCACGGGGGGTAACTGAAGCTTTCTTT. This encodes CATSDTQLARGVTEAFF.

J is TRBJ2-1 and V is TRBV4-3; no firm D call. The germline gives CDR1 LGHNA, CDR2 YSLEER. CDR3 length: 15 amino acids. The V end was cut by 3 bases, the J end by 1 base, with 10 bases between. The CDR3 DNA reads TGCGCCAGCAGCCAGGACCGAACTTCCTACAATGAGCAGTTCTTC. It yields the protein CASSQDRTSYNEQFF.

The CDR3 nucleotides read TGTGCCAGCAGCCTTTCGGGACAGGGGATTGGGAATGAGCAGTTCTTC. Amino acids: CASSLSGQGIGNEQFF. The gene calls are TRBV5-6 and TRBJ2-1, with 10 bases fitting TRBD1. The CDR3 contains 16 residues. Germline V lookup: CDR1 SGHDT, CDR2 YYEEEE. V lost 4 bases, J lost 7 bases, and 11 bases stayed unmatched.

This clonotype was counted ten times or more. The chain joins TRBV24-1 to TRBJ2-3; D gene unclear. V lost 4 bases and J lost 0, with 7 bases in between. The CDR3 is 14 residues long. Germline CDR1 and CDR2: KGHDR and SFDVKD. The CDR3 here is CATSDLDSTDTQYF. The CDR3 nucleotides read TGTGCCACCAGTGACCTTGACAGCACAGATACGCAGTATTTT.

This clonotype appeared many times. An end of the junction does not agree with germline; a read error may underlie this. The chain combines TRBV7-2 with TRBJ2-3; 9 nucleotides align to TRBD2. The CDR3 covers 15 residues. CDR1 is SGHTA and CDR2 is FQGNSA in the germline V gene. The CDR3 sequence: CASSLRAGGPDTQYF. CDR3 nucleotide sequence: TGCGCCAGCAGCTTGCGGGCGGGGGGGCCAGATACGCAGTATTTT.

V is TRBV12-3 or TRBV12-4 and J is TRBJ1-1, with no clear D. The CDR3 consists of 13 residues. V dropped 4 bases and J dropped 3 bases, with 9 bases sitting between them. The chain's CDR3 is CASSYRGDTEAFF. CDR3 DNA sequence: TGTGCCAGCAGTTACAGAGGAGACACTGAAGCTTTCTTT.

This clonotype has a handful of counts. This chain uses TRBV28 with TRBJ1-2, with D possibly matching TRBD1 (6 bases). Germline-derived CDR1 and CDR2 are MDHEN and SYDVKM. Between the trimmed V and J ends, which lost 4 bases and 4 bases, there was a span of 13 bases. This CDR3 comprises 14 residues. The CDR3 here is CASSSTGASYGYTF. The CDR3 DNA follows: TGTGCCAGCAGTTCGACAGGAGCCAGCTATGGCTACACCTTC.

V usage is TRBV15 and J usage is TRBJ1-3; TRBD1 agrees at 7 bases. Trimming took 4 bases from V and 8 from J; bases not matched to a gene: 11. Germline V gene data show CDR1 as LNHNV and CDR2 as YYDKDF (reference sequence). The CDR3 is made up of 15 amino acids. CDR3: CATSNDRVDFDTIYF. The CDR3 DNA follows: TGTGCCACCAGCAACGACAGGGTTGATTTTGACACCATATATTTT. The whole variable domain, remainder taken from reference TRBV15 and TRBJ1-3, is DAMVIQNPRYQVTQFGKPVTLSCSQTLNHNVMYWYQQKSSQAPKLLFHYYDKDFNNEADTPDNFQSRRPNTSFCFLDIRSPGLGDTAMYLCATSNDRVDFDTIYFGEGSWLTVV.

V usage is TRBV6-2 or TRBV6-3 and J usage is TRBJ2-3; 7 bases match TRBD2. The CDR3 runs 16 residues. After removal of 2 bases from V and 11 bases from J, the junction contained 16 bases not matched to a gene. CDR1 is MNHEY and CDR2 is SVGEGT in the germline V gene. The CDR3 sequence is CASSYPPWRRGRGQYF. CDR3 DNA: TGTGCCAGCAGTTACCCGCCCTGGCGGCGGGGGAGGGGGCAGTATTTT.